This TCR beta chain stems from a study of cytomegalovirus exposure and HLA in healthy donors. This CDR3 has 16 amino acids. CDR1 is WNHNN, CDR2 SYGVQD, per germline (reference sequence). With 5 bases clipped from V and 8 bases from J, the junction kept 17 bases outside the gene matches. The study ran its PCR with 60 Vbeta and 13 Jbeta primers. Some clones are missing from TCRdb's copy, which holds only in-frame ones; the method was immunoSEQ multiplex PCR. The sample contains 70,000 to 80,000 clones, around 80% of which appear only once. The source of this sequence is a man aged 18 to 29 in good health and CMV-seronegative. V is TRBV10-1 and J is TRBJ1-2, with 7 bases lining up with TRBD1. Material: PBMCs. Here the CDR3 reads CASSSLPETGEGGYTF. The CDR3 DNA reads TGCGCCAGCAGTTCATTACCTGAAACAGGGGAAGGAGGCTACACCTTC.